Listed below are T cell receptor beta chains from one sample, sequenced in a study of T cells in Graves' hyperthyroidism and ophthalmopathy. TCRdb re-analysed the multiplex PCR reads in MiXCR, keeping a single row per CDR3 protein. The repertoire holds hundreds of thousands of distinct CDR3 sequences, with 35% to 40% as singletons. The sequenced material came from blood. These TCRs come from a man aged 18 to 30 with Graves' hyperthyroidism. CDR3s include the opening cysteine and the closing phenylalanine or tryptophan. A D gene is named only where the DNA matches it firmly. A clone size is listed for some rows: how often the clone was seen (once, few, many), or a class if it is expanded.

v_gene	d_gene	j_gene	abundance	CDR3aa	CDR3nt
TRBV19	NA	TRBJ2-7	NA	CASSQERMTEQYF	TGCGCCAGCAGCCAAGAGCGTATGACCGAGCAGTACTTC
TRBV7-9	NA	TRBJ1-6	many	CASSPGTANEEPLHF	TGTGCCAGCAGCCCGGGGACGGCGAACGAGGAACCCCTCCACTTT
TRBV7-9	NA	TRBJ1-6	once	CASSPQERGGTLHF	TGTGCCAGCAGCCCACAGGAACGCGGTGGGACCCTCCACTTT
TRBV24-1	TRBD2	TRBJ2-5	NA	CATSVIAGRAGETQYF	TGTGCCACCAGTGTCATAGCGGGGAGGGCGGGGGAGACCCAGTACTTC
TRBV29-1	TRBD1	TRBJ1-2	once	CSVEGGTEYGYTF	TGCAGCGTTGAAGGGGGGACAGAGTATGGCTACACCTTC
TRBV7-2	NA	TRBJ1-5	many	CASSSNMIQHF	TGTGCCAGCAGCTCGAACATGATCCAGCATTTT
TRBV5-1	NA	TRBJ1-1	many	CASSLDGEAFF	TGCGCCAGCAGCTTGGACGGAGAAGCTTTCTTT
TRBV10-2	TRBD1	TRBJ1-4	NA	CADRGGEKLFF	TGCGCCGACAGGGGAGGAGAAAAACTGTTTTTT
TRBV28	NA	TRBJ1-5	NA	CASSLASHQPQHF	TGTGCCAGCAGTTTAGCTTCCCATCAGCCCCAGCATTTT
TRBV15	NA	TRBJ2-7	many	CATSRSPPGSYEQYF	TGTGCCACCAGCAGGAGCCCACCGGGCTCGTACGAGCAGTACTTC
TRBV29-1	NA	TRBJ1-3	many	CSVEWGNTIYF	TGCAGCGTTGAATGGGGAAACACCATATATTTT
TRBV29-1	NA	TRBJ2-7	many	CSVVLGAYEQYF	TGCAGCGTTGTTTTGGGGGCCTACGAGCAGTACTTC
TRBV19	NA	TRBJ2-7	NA	CARLLLGTYEQYF	TGTGCCAGGTTGTTGCTTGGTACCTACGAGCAGTACTTC
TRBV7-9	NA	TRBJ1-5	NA	CASSQDLGFHQPQHF	TGTGCCAGCAGCCAAGATTTGGGTTTCCATCAGCCCCAGCATTTT
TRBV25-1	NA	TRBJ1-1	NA	CASKTYRVNTEAFF	TGTGCCAGCAAAACATACAGGGTAAACACTGAAGCTTTCTTT
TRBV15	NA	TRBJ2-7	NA	CATSSQWGSYEQYF	TGTGCCACCAGCAGCCAGTGGGGCTCCTACGAGCAGTACTTC
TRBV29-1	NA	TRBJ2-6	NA	CSVDGPGNTGANVLTF	TGCAGCGTTGACGGCCCCGGGAACACCGGGGCCAACGTCCTGACTTTC
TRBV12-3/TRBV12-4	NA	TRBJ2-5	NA	CASSWGPRETQYF	TGTGCCAGCAGTTGGGGACCACGGGAGACCCAGTACTTC
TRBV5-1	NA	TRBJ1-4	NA	CASSIMTATNEKLFF	TGCGCCAGCAGCATTATGACGGCAACTAATGAAAAACTGTTTTTT
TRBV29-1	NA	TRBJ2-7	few	CSVEFAGQPSYEQYF	TGCAGCGTTGAATTCGCGGGACAGCCCTCCTACGAGCAGTACTTC
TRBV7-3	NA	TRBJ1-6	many	CASSLAQSNSPLHF	TGTGCCAGCAGCTTAGCACAGTCAAATTCACCCCTCCACTTT
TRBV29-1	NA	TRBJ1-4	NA	CSVEPGPSAEKLFF	TGCAGCGTTGAGCCGGGACCTTCGGCTGAAAAACTGTTTTTT
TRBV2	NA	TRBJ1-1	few	CASSEGDIRDLEAFF	TGTGCCAGCAGTGAAGGAGATATCCGGGACCTTGAAGCTTTCTTT
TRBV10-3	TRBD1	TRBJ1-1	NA	CAIKGQGENTEAFF	TGTGCCATCAAAGGACAGGGGGAGAACACTGAAGCTTTCTTT
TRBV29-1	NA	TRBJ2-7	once	CSSTGSSYEQYF	TGCAGCTCTACAGGGAGCTCCTACGAGCAGTACTTC
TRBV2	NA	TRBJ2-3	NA	CASSQAGGSTDTQYF	TGCGCCAGCAGCCAAGCCGGAGGGAGCACAGATACGCAGTATTTT
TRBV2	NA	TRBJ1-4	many	CASSPPGRKLFF	TGTGCCAGCAGTCCTCCAGGGAGAAAACTGTTTTTT
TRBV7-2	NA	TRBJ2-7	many	CASSLVTAAPFRF	TGTGCCAGCAGCTTAGTAACAGCGGCCCCCTTTCGCTTC
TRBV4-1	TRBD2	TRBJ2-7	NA	CASSLGRASGRYEQYF	TGTGCCAGCAGCTTAGGCCGGGCTAGCGGACGGTACGAGCAGTACTTC
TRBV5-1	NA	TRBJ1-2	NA	CASSGGDVSYGYTF	TGCGCCAGCAGCGGGGGGGACGTCTCTTATGGCTACACCTTC
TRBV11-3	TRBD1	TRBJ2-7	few	CASSHGQAPYEQYF	TGTGCCAGCAGCCACGGACAGGCACCCTACGAGCAGTACTTC
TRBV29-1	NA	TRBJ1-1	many	CSVDHTEAFF	TGCAGCGTTGACCACACTGAAGCTTTCTTT
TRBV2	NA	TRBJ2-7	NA	CASSWDPFEQYF	TGTGCCAGCAGCTGGGACCCCTTCGAGCAGTACTTC
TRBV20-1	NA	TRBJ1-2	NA	CSARAGARDYGYTF	TGCAGTGCTAGAGCCGGGGCGCGTGACTATGGCTACACCTTC
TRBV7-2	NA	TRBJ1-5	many	CASSLAVGSQPQHF	TGTGCCAGCAGCTTAGCTGTGGGTTCCCAGCCCCAGCATTTT
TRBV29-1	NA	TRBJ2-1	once	CSVERESYNEQFF	TGCAGCGTTGAGAGGGAGAGTTACAATGAGCAGTTCTTC
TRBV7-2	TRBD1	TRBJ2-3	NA	CASSSRTGVTDTQYF	TGTGCCAGCAGCTCCCGGACAGGGGTCACAGATACGCAGTATTTT